This TCR beta chain was observed in a study of regulatory T cells in long-lasting Graves disease. Findings of the study overall: Possibly, accuracy suffered from the small sample size. Study was limited to peripheral blood, excluding thyroid tissue.

In this sample, this clonotype turned up many times. The target antigen is unknown. Combining iRepertoire HTBI primers with Arm-PCR of CDR3 regions, the authors built TCR beta libraries. Authors' processing steps: The study identified about 60 TRBV and 11 to 15 TRBJ segments across samples. In TCRdb, the multiplex PCR reads were re-called with MiXCR into one record per CDR3 protein. The V and J calls, along with clone size, are taken from TCRdb and not from the paper's own processing. The top ten hold around 37% of the sample, which has about 320,000 distinct CDR3 sequences, 15% to 20% seen once. Time point described: newly diagnosed GD, antithyroid drugs for less than 3 months. PBMC-extracted RNA yielded the TCR library. This specimen consisted of peripheral blood mononuclear cells (PBMCs), obtained at new diagnosis, from a patient treated with antithyroid drugs. The clonotype originates from a female donor with Graves disease.

The CDR3 loop reads CASSDAGAGRNTEAFF. As DNA, the CDR3 is TGTGCCAGCAGTGATGCAGGGGCAGGAAGGAACACTGAAGCTTTCTTT. The chain recombines TRBV6-1 with TRBJ1-1; D is perhaps TRBD1 (6 bases). Germline V gives CDR1 MNHNS, CDR2 SASEGT. Trimming left V 3 bases short and J 1 base short, with 15 bases between. The CDR3 contains 16 residues.